The present entry profiles one T cell receptor (beta chain) with its context. Its cognate antigen is unknown. The donors comprised healthy bone marrow donors. Both 60 Vbeta primers and 13 Jbeta primers went into the PCR. Original processing methods: Later reanalysis found 70 million to 95 million unique TCR beta chains, around 9.9 million of them shared. Only in-frame clones appear in the TCRdb table, and some are missing; sequencing was by immunoSEQ multiplex PCR. V, J and clone size derive from that table, while D and trimming were established from the DNA sequence. The sample shows about 170,000 clones, 75% to 85% of them seen only once. The germline V and J ends were trimmed by 0 bases and 0 bases, with 6 bases remaining between them. The CDR3 spans 15 residues. Germline values: CDR1 SGHRS, CDR2 YFSETQ. The data are from a study of cytomegalovirus exposure and HLA in healthy donors. Whole-study results and caveats: Later analysis identified several of the most significant clusters that appeared linked to common viral pathogens. A later analysis showed HLA-associated TCR beta chains outstripping equally common others in clonal expansion.

This receptor was identified in a female donor in good health and CMV-seronegative. Sequencing input: PBMCs. This sequence joins TRBV5-1 and TRBJ2-2; D may be TRBD2 (6 bases). CDR3 DNA sequence: TGCGCCAGCAGCTTGGGGGGGGCGAACACCGGGGAGCTGTTTTTT. This encodes CASSLGGANTGELFF.